Reported below is one TCR beta chain. The record originates from a study of radiotherapy plus CTLA-4 blockade in lung cancer. Germline assignment: CDR1 LGHNA and CDR2 YNFKEQ. Trimming cost V 5 bases and J 7 bases, with 20 bases left between them. CDR3 length equals 15 residues. Assay used: immunoSEQ multiplex PCR; TCRdb lists only in-frame clones, some missing. The sample lists 75,000 to 100,000 clones, about 91% occurring once. The TCR was taken from a human donor with non-small cell lung cancer that progressed on radiotherapy plus ipilimumab. The genes are TRBV4-2 and TRBJ2-5, with D possibly matching TRBD1 (8 bases). The material was peripheral blood, obtained from a patient treated with radiotherapy plus ipilimumab. Written as DNA, the CDR3 is TGTGCCAGCAGCTCCCCCTTGACAGGGGAGGGGACCCAGTACTTC. Its protein is CASSSPLTGEGTQYF.